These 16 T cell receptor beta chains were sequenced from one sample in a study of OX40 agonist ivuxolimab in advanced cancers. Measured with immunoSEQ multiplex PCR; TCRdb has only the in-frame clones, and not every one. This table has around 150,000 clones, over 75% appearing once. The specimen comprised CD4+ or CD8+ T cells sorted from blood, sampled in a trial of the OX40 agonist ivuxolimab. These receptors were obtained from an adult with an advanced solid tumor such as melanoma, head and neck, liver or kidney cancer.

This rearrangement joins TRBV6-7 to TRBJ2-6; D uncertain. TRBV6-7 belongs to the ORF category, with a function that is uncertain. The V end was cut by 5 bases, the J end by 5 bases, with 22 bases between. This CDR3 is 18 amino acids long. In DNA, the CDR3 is TGTGCCAGCAGTACAACGAAGCGTATACAAAGTCGGGCCAACGTCCTGACTTTC. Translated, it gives CASSTTKRIQSRANVLTF.

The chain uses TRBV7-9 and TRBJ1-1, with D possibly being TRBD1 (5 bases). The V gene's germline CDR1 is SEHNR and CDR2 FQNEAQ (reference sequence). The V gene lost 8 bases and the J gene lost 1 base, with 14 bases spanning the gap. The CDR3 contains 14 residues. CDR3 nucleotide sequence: TGTGCCAGCCACCTTTTAGGGGCGAACACTGAAGCTTTCTTT. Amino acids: CASHLLGANTEAFF.

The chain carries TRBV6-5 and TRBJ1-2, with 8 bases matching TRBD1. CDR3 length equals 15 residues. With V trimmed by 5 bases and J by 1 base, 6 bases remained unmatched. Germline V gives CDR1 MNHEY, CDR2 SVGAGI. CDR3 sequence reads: CASSPDRDLNYGYTF. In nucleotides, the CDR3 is TGTGCCAGCAGTCCGGACAGGGACCTTAACTATGGCTACACCTTC.

The CDR3 spells CASSLIGASFYEQYF. In nucleotides, the CDR3 is TGTGCCAGCAGTTTAATAGGGGCTTCCTTCTACGAGCAGTACTTC. The chain links TRBV27 to TRBJ2-7; D perhaps matches TRBD1 (5 bases). Germline CDR1 MNHEY, CDR2 SMNVEV (reference sequence). V lost 2 bases to trimming and J lost 3 bases, with 14 bases between them. This CDR3 contains 15 residues.

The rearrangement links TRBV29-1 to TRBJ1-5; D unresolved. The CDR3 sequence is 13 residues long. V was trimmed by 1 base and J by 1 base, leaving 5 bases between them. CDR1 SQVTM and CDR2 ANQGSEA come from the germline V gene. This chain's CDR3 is CSVEVGSNQPQHF. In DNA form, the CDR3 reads TGCAGCGTTGAAGTAGGGAGCAATCAGCCCCAGCATTTT.

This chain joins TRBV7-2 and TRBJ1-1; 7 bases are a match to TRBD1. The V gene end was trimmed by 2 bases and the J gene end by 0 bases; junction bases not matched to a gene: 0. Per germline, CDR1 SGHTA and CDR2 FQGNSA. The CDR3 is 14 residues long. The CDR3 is CASSLTGVNTEAFF. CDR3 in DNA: TGTGCCAGCAGCTTAACAGGGGTGAACACTGAAGCTTTCTTT.

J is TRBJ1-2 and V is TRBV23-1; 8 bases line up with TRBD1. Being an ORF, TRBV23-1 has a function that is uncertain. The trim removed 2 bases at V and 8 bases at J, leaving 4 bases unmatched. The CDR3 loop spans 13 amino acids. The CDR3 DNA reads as TGCGCCAGCAGTCAAGGGACAGGCAGCGGCTACACCTTC. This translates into CASSQGTGSGYTF.

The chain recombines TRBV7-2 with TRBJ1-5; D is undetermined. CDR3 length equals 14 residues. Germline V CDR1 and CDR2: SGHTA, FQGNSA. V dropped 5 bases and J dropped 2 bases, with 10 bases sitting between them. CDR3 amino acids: CASSLTGGNQPQHF. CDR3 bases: TGTGCCAGCAGCCTTACCGGAGGCAATCAGCCCCAGCATTTT.

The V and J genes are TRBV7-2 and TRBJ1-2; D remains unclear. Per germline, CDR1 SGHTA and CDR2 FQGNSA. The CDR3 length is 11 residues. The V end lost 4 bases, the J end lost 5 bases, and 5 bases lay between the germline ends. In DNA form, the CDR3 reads TGTGCCAGCAGCTCAGATTATGGCTACACCTTC. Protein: CASSSDYGYTF.

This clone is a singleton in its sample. The CDR3 DNA sequence: TGTGCCTGGAGTGCCAATCGGGTGTATGGGGCCAACGTCCTGACTTTC. It specifies CAWSANRVYGANVLTF. This chain links TRBV30 with TRBJ2-6; D is uncertain. This CDR3 is built from 16 residues. V lost 1 base and J lost 3, with 13 bases in between. CDR1 and CDR2 (germline): GTSNPN, SVGIG (reference sequence).

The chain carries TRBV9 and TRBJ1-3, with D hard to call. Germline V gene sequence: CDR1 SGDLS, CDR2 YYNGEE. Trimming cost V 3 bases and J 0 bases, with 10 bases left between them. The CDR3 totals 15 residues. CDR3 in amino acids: CASSAEWDSGNTIYF. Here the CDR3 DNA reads TGTGCCAGCAGCGCTGAATGGGACTCTGGAAACACCATATATTTT.

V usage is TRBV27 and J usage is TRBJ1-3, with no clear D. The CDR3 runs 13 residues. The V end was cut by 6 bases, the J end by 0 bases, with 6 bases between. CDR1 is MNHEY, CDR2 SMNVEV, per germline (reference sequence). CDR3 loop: CASSLYSGNTIYF. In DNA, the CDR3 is TGTGCCAGCAGCCTGTACTCTGGAAACACCATATATTTT.

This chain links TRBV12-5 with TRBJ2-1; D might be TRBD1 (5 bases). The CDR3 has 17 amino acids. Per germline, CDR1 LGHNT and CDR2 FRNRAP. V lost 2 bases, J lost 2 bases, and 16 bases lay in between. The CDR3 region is CASGLTSNEGAYNEQFF. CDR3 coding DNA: TGTGCTAGTGGTTTGACCTCAAACGAAGGGGCCTACAATGAGCAGTTCTTC.

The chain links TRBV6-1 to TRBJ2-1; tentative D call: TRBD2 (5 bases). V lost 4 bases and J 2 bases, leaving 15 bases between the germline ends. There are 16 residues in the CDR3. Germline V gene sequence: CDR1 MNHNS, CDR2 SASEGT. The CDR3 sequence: CASSVRQAGAYNEQFF. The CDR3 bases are TGTGCCAGCAGTGTCCGGCAGGCCGGGGCCTACAATGAGCAGTTCTTC.

CDR3: CASSEGRNSGANVLTF. CDR3 in DNA: TGTGCCAGCAGTGAAGGGCGGAACTCTGGGGCCAACGTCCTGACTTTC. J is TRBJ2-6 and V is TRBV2; D not certain. Germline lookup yields CDR1 SNHLY and CDR2 FYNNEI. V gave up 1 base and J gave up 0 bases, with 7 bases separating them. CDR3 size: 16 residues.

In DNA form, the CDR3 reads TGTGCTAGTGGTGTCTCATTAGCGGGAGGTTCCTACGAGCAGTACTTC. As protein: CASGVSLAGGSYEQYF. V is TRBV12-5 and J is TRBJ2-7, with 10 bases matching TRBD2. Trimming at V came to 5 bases and at J to 1 base, leaving 8 bases not matched to a gene. Germline CDR1 reads LGHNT; CDR2 reads FRNRAP. This CDR3 has 16 amino acids.